Listed here are 18 T cell receptor beta chains from one sample, sequenced in a study of blood T cell repertoires in COVID-19. This table comes from immunoSEQ multiplex PCR, and its TCRdb copy is limited to in-frame clones, with some not included. In the table there are hundreds of thousands of clones, about 89% of which are singletons. Material: PBMCs or T cells enriched from blood (not recorded which). The receptors derive from a man in his sixties who had recovered from COVID-19.

This chain connects TRBV2 to TRBJ1-6, with a weak D call TRBD1 (6 bases). V was clipped by 4 bases and J by 7 bases, with 14 bases between them. The length of the CDR3 is 15 residues. The germline V gene encodes CDR1 SNHLY and CDR2 FYNNEI. The CDR3 loop reads CASSGGQGWNSPLHF. CDR3 coding DNA: TGTGCCAGCAGTGGGGGGCAGGGTTGGAATTCACCCCTCCACTTT. Using reference TRBV2 and TRBJ1-6 for the parts outside the CDR3, the full variable domain is EPEVTQTPSHQVTQMGQEVILRCVPISNHLYFYWYRQILGQKVEFLVSFYNNEISEKSEIFDDQFSVERPDGSNFTLKIRSTKLEDSAMYFCASSGGQGWNSPLHFGNGTRLTVT.

This chain uses TRBV28 with TRBJ2-3, with D perhaps TRBD2 (6 bases). This CDR3 is 16 amino acids long. Trimming pared 2 bases from V and 6 bases from J, leaving 18 bases between. The V gene's germline CDR1 is MDHEN and CDR2 SYDVKM. Here the CDR3 DNA reads TGTGCCAGCAGTTTAAACAGTGGTAGCGGAGGGGATACGCAGTATTTT. The encoded protein is CASSLNSGSGGDTQYF.

The chain recombines TRBV12-5 with TRBJ2-3; D possibly corresponds to TRBD2 (6 bases). Germline V gene sequence: CDR1 LGHNT, CDR2 FRNRAP. The ends were cut back, 1 base at V and 2 bases at J, with 13 bases in the middle. The CDR3 spans 16 residues. The CDR3 DNA reads as TGTGCTAGTGGTTTGGGCCTAGGGAGGACCACAGATACGCAGTATTTT. Translating gives CASGLGLGRTTDTQYF.

CDR3 nucleotide sequence: TGTGCCAGCAGCTTCATACGGGGAGGGGAGTTGGTCGGGGAGCTGTTTTTT. Protein: CASSFIRGGELVGELFF. The chain recombines TRBV7-3 with TRBJ2-2, with 7 bases aligning to TRBD2. This CDR3 region has 17 residues. J gave up 7 bases and V 3 bases, and 14 bases lay outside the gene matches. Germline loops: CDR1 SGHTA, CDR2 FQGTGA.

The chain couples TRBV28 to TRBJ2-7; maybe TRBD2 (5 bases). The CDR3 is 14 amino acids. From germline, CDR1 is MDHEN and CDR2 SYDVKM. V dropped 2 bases and J dropped 5 bases, with 13 bases sitting between them. CDR3 protein: CASSLRGLPHEQYF. The CDR3 DNA reads TGTGCCAGCAGTTTAAGAGGGTTGCCCCACGAGCAGTACTTC.

The chain combines TRBV4-1 with TRBJ2-4; a weak D match, TRBD1 (6 bases). This CDR3 spans 15 amino acids. The V gene lost 0 bases and the J gene lost 6 bases, with 12 bases spanning the gap. Looked up from germline, CDR1 is MGHRA and CDR2 is YSYEKL. The CDR3 protein is CASSQDEGRGNIQYF. CDR3 coding DNA: TGCGCCAGCAGCCAAGATGAGGGCAGGGGAAACATTCAGTACTTC.

The gene calls are TRBV27 and TRBJ1-2, with TRBD1 matching 10 bases. Trimming took 11 bases from V and 4 from J; bases not matched to a gene: 4. The CDR3 is made up of 12 amino acids. The germline V gene has CDR1 MNHEY and CDR2 SMNVEV (reference sequence). CDR3 residues: CAVRDRGYGYTF. The CDR3 DNA reads TGTGCCGTAAGGGACAGGGGCTATGGCTACACCTTC.

This chain links TRBV29-1 with TRBJ1-3; D possibly corresponds to TRBD1 (5 bases). V lost 4 bases and J 0 bases, leaving 10 bases between the germline ends. Germline CDR1 SQVTM, CDR2 ANQGSEA. The length of the CDR3 is 14 residues. The CDR3: CSVARGNSGNTIYF. CDR3 nucleotides: TGCAGCGTTGCTAGGGGCAACTCTGGAAACACCATATATTTT.

This clone was counted a few times. The chain joins TRBV5-1 to TRBJ1-1, with D possibly being TRBD1 (6 bases). Trimming pared 0 bases from V and 3 bases from J, leaving 6 bases between. Germline V gene sequence: CDR1 SGHRS, CDR2 YFSETQ. CDR3 size: 13 residues. The CDR3 reads CASSLAGDTEAFF. The CDR3 nucleotides read TGCGCCAGCAGCTTGGCAGGGGACACTGAAGCTTTCTTT.

This sequence joins TRBV7-9 and TRBJ1-5; no clear D gene. In germline, CDR1 is SEHNR, CDR2 FQNEAQ (reference sequence). The ends were cut back, 5 bases at V and 9 bases at J, with 11 bases in the middle. This CDR3 contains 12 residues. The CDR3 region is CASSPSNGPQHF. CDR3 sequence (DNA): TGTGCCAGCAGCCCGAGTAACGGGCCCCAGCATTTT.

Concerning this clone itself: A read error may produce the germline difference seen at one junction end. The rearrangement links TRBV7-2 to TRBJ1-2; TRBD1 agrees at 7 bases. Per the germline V gene, CDR1 is SGHTA and CDR2 is FQGNSA. This CDR3 has 13 residues. CDR3 nucleotide sequence: TGTGCCAGCAGGTTAGACCGGACAGGTTCAGACACCTTC. Its translation: CASRLDRTGSDTF. The complete variable domain, with remaining parts taken from reference TRBV7-2 and TRBJ1-2, reads GAGVSQSPSNKVTEKGKDVELRCDPISGHTALYWYRQSLGQGLEFLIYFQGNSAPDKSGLPSDRFSAERTGGSVSTLTIQRTQQEDSAVYLCASRLDRTGSDTFGSGTRLTVV.

The J gene is TRBJ1-5, the V gene TRBV5-1; weak D call: TRBD1 (5 bases). Per germline, CDR1 SGHRS and CDR2 YFSETQ. The CDR3 runs to 14 residues. V was cut by 5 bases and J by 5 bases, with 14 bases left in between. CDR3 residues: CASREGTGDQPQHF. Written as DNA, the CDR3 is TGCGCCAGCAGGGAAGGGACGGGGGATCAGCCCCAGCATTTT.

This chain uses TRBV7-2 with TRBJ2-7; TRBD1 agrees at 10 bases. The J segment lost 6 bases and the V segment lost 5 bases, leaving 10 bases of the junction unmatched. This CDR3 has 15 amino acids. CDR1 and CDR2 (germline): SGHTA, FQGNSA. CDR3 amino acids: CASSPQTGGVGEQYF. CDR3 bases: TGTGCCAGCAGCCCGCAGACAGGGGGCGTCGGCGAGCAGTACTTC.

The rearrangement links TRBV2 to TRBJ2-5, with TRBD2 as a possible D gene (5 bases). Germline values: CDR1 SNHLY, CDR2 FYNNEI. The CDR3 is made up of 14 amino acids. The germline V and J ends were trimmed by 8 bases and 0 bases, with 13 bases remaining between them. CDR3 nucleotide sequence: TGTGCCAGCCCCCCGGGCGGGTACCAAGAGACCCAGTACTTC. It translates to CASPPGGYQETQYF.

This chain uses TRBV27 with TRBJ2-1; no definite D call. The CDR3 sequence is 13 residues long. Germline V gene lookup returns CDR1 MNHEY and CDR2 SMNVEV (reference sequence). Trimming shortened V by 5 bases and J by 4 bases, and 9 bases separated the two germline ends. The CDR3 nucleotides read TGTGCCAGCAGTCCCCCCCCGTACAATGAGCAGTTCTTC. This translates into CASSPPPYNEQFF.

As DNA, the CDR3 is TGCGCCAGCAGCCAACACGGACAGGGTGCTGAAGCTTTCTTT. Translation gives CASSQHGQGAEAFF. The V and J genes are TRBV4-3 and TRBJ1-1, with 8 bases that match TRBD1. The ends lost 2 bases at V and 6 bases at J; junction bases unmatched: 5. Germline CDR1 reads LGHNA; CDR2 reads YSLEER. This CDR3 is built from 14 residues.

This clone was detected a few times. The chain links TRBV7-9 to TRBJ1-1; weak D call: TRBD1 (6 bases). This CDR3 is 15 amino acids long. CDR1 is SEHNR and CDR2 is FQNEAQ in the germline V gene (reference sequence). Trimming left V 5 bases short and J 2 bases short, with 15 bases between. The CDR3 nucleotides are TGTGCCAGCAGCCCGCCCTCCAGGGGAAACACTGAAGCTTTCTTT. Its protein is CASSPPSRGNTEAFF.

The J gene is TRBJ1-2, the V gene TRBV18, with 8 bases fitting TRBD1. The CDR3 is 16 amino acids. Germline CDR1 and CDR2: KGHSH and LQKENI. The ends lost 2 bases at V and 3 bases at J; junction bases unmatched: 8. The CDR3 spells CASSPTDTGGHYGYTF. Written as DNA, the CDR3 is TGTGCCAGCTCACCAACCGACACAGGGGGACACTATGGCTACACCTTC.